The source of this T cell receptor beta chain is a study of early T cells in non-severe SARS-CoV-2 infection. Attached unique molecular identifiers marked individual cDNA molecules. A single record per CDR3 protein comes from TCRdb applying MiXCR to the 5' RACE reads. The table lists about 83,000 distinct CDR3 sequences, 9% to 15% of them singletons. This clonotype was counted a few times. Its antigen is currently unknown. Points from the study as a whole: A preference for anti-spike CD8 responses marked VDJdb matching, which missed private and CD4 specificities.

Germline values: CDR1 SGDLS, CDR2 YYNGEE. Between the trimmed V and J ends, which lost 0 bases and 6 bases, there was a span of 15 bases. The CDR3 spans 15 residues. The TCR was taken from an adult who was a healthcare worker with PCR-confirmed SARS-CoV-2 infection or an uninfected control (not recorded which). The chain carries TRBV9 and TRBJ1-2, with D possibly matching TRBD1 (5 bases). The sequenced material came from whole blood. CDR3 bases: TGTGCCAGCAGCGTAGATGACAGATTGTACGATGGCTACACCTTC. Amino acid sequence: CASSVDDRLYDGYTF.